Below, 16 T cell receptor beta chains from the same sample are listed, as sequenced in a study of CD8 T cells in ankylosing spondylitis. TCRdb fed the 5' RACE reads into MiXCR, producing one record per CDR3 protein. The data hold 110,000 to 150,000 distinct CDR3 sequences, with roughly 7.7% observed a single time. Sequenced input: synovial fluid, either unsorted or a sorted T cell fraction (not recorded which). These receptors came from a male donor with ankylosing spondylitis.

This clonotype was counted many times. DNA of the CDR3: TGTGCCAGCAGTTTAGGACACTACTACGAGCAGTACTTC. This codes for CASSLGHYYEQYF. This chain uses TRBV27 with TRBJ2-7, with D perhaps TRBD1 (5 bases). The CDR3 totals 13 residues. CDR1 is MNHEY, CDR2 SMNVEV, per germline (reference sequence). Trimming removed 2 bases from V and 3 bases from J, with 8 bases in between.

This clonotype was found many times. The CDR3 reads CASSRQYSNQPQHF. Written as DNA, the CDR3 is TGTGCCAGCAGTCGACAGTATAGCAATCAGCCCCAGCATTTT. V is TRBV6-2 or TRBV6-3 and J is TRBJ1-5; perhaps TRBD1 as D (5 bases). Trimming left V 5 bases short and J 0 bases short, with 8 bases between. CDR1 is MNHEY, CDR2 SVGEGT, per germline. The CDR3 spans 14 residues.

This clonotype was recorded at least ten times. V usage is TRBV10-3 and J usage is TRBJ1-2; no reliable D call. Germline V CDR1 and CDR2: ENHRY, SYGVKD. CDR3 length: 14 amino acids. V lost 2 bases and J lost 2, with 9 bases in between. CDR3 sequence reads: CAISEGRGNYGYTF. The CDR3 coding sequence is TGTGCCATCAGTGAGGGGAGAGGCAACTATGGCTACACCTTC.

This clonotype was seen a few times. The gene calls are TRBV5-1 and TRBJ2-7; no firm D call. Germline-derived CDR1 and CDR2 are SGHRS and YFSETQ. The CDR3 has 13 amino acids. The germline V and J ends were trimmed by 0 bases and 3 bases, with 7 bases remaining between them. The CDR3 DNA follows: TGCGCCAGCAGCTTGGGACGGAGCTACGAGCAGTACTTC. Translation: CASSLGRSYEQYF.

This clonotype was observed at least ten times. The gene calls are TRBV10-3 and TRBJ2-1, with TRBD2 identical over 9 bases. The V segment lost 0 bases and the J segment 9 bases; nucleotides outside the gene matches: 12. The CDR3 is 17 amino acids. Germline values: CDR1 ENHRY, CDR2 SYGVKD. Here the CDR3 reads CAISESKRLAGPGEQFF. CDR3 nucleotides: TGTGCCATCAGTGAGTCGAAACGGCTAGCGGGGCCGGGTGAGCAGTTCTTC.

The rearrangement joins TRBV5-4 to TRBJ2-3, with 13 positions matching TRBD2. Per the germline V gene, CDR1 is SGHNT and CDR2 is YYREEE (reference sequence). The CDR3 covers 14 residues. V lost 10 bases, J lost 5 bases, and 7 bases stayed unmatched. The CDR3 here is CAVGLAGVEDTQYF. CDR3 bases: TGTGCCGTAGGACTAGCGGGAGTCGAAGATACGCAGTATTTT.

This clonotype was found many times. CDR3 protein: CAISESLQGIGNQPQHF. The DNA for the CDR3 is TGTGCCATCAGTGAGTCCCTCCAGGGGATCGGCAATCAGCCCCAGCATTTT. The chain uses TRBV10-3 and TRBJ1-5; the D gene is possibly TRBD1 (6 bases). V dropped 0 bases and J dropped 2 bases, with 14 bases sitting between them. There are 17 residues in the CDR3. Germline CDR1 ENHRY, CDR2 SYGVKD.

This clonotype has ten or more counts. This chain joins TRBV6-2 or TRBV6-3 and TRBJ2-1; tentatively, D is TRBD2 (5 bases). The CDR3 spans 13 residues. The V gene's germline CDR1 is MNHEY and CDR2 SVGEGT. V was cut by 4 bases and J by 12 bases, with 16 bases left in between. The chain's CDR3 is CASSLGVQPAQFF. In nucleotides, the CDR3 is TGTGCCAGCAGTTTGGGAGTCCAGCCTGCGCAGTTCTTC.

The chain is built from TRBV24-1 and TRBJ1-1, with D unresolved. CDR1 KGHDR and CDR2 SFDVKD come from the germline V gene. Between the trimmed V and J ends, which lost 4 bases and 5 bases, there was a span of 10 bases. The CDR3 has 13 amino acids. The CDR3 coding sequence is TGTGCCACCAGTGAACCGGGTGGGACTGAAGCTTTCTTT. Translation gives CATSEPGGTEAFF.

The chain is built from TRBV6-1 and TRBJ1-5; D remains unclear. This CDR3 contains 11 residues. Trimming shortened V by 4 bases and J by 7 bases, and 5 bases separated the two germline ends. Germline CDR1 is MNHNS and CDR2 is SASEGT. DNA of the CDR3: TGTGCCAGCAGTGGCCAACAGCCCCAGCATTTT. This encodes CASSGQQPQHF.

This clonotype was recorded many times. J is TRBJ1-6 and V is TRBV6-5, with 9 bases fitting TRBD1. The CDR3 is made up of 16 amino acids. The germline V gene has CDR1 MNHEY and CDR2 SVGAGI. Trimming at V came to 2 bases and at J to 8 bases, leaving 7 bases not matched to a gene. The CDR3 nucleotides are TGTGCCAGCAGTTACGCCGTACAGGGGGCGCATTCACCCCTCCACTTT. This gives the protein CASSYAVQGAHSPLHF.

This clonotype has more than one count but fewer than ten. CDR3 in DNA: TGCAGCGTTGGGGACTACGGTGGGGATACGCAGTATTTT. Encoded protein: CSVGDYGGDTQYF. The rearrangement joins TRBV29-1 to TRBJ2-3; 7 bases align to TRBD2. The CDR3 is 13 residues long. The V gene's germline CDR1 is SQVTM and CDR2 ANQGSEA. V lost 4 bases, J lost 6 bases, and 7 bases stayed unmatched.

This clonotype was observed many times. This chain joins TRBV5-1 and TRBJ1-2, with a tentative D call TRBD1 (5 bases). Germline V lookup: CDR1 SGHRS, CDR2 YFSETQ. The CDR3 extends over 13 amino acids. V was trimmed by 3 bases and J by 4 bases, leaving 10 bases between them. The CDR3 coding sequence is TGCGCCAGCAGCTATCGGGGCAGCTATGGCTACACCTTC. It encodes CASSYRGSYGYTF.

V usage is TRBV7-8 and J usage is TRBJ2-7; TRBD1 aligns across 9 bases. This CDR3 has 15 residues. CDR1 is SGHVS, CDR2 FQNEAQ, per germline. V lost 5 bases, J lost 3 bases, and 8 bases stayed unmatched. The CDR3 sequence: CASSLRDRDVYEQYF. The CDR3 nucleotides read TGTGCCAGCAGCCTCCGGGACAGGGACGTCTACGAGCAGTACTTC.

In this sample, this clonotype turned up many times. The V gene is TRBV11-2, the J gene TRBJ1-1; 9 bases match TRBD1. Germline V gene lookup returns CDR1 SGHAT and CDR2 FQNNGV. With V trimmed by 5 bases and J by 3 bases, 7 bases remained unmatched. The CDR3 extends over 15 amino acids. The DNA for the CDR3 is TGTGCCAGCAGCCCTCGGACAGGGGCGGACACTGAAGCTTTCTTT. This encodes CASSPRTGADTEAFF.

This clonotype has a count of ten or more. This rearrangement joins TRBV5-1 to TRBJ2-7; tentatively, D is TRBD2 (5 bases). Germline V gene lookup returns CDR1 SGHRS and CDR2 YFSETQ. V gave up 1 base and J gave up 5 bases, with 13 bases separating them. The CDR3 loop spans 14 amino acids. The CDR3 here is CASSLRLGEHEQYF. The DNA of the CDR3 is TGCGCCAGCAGCTTGCGCTTGGGAGAGCACGAGCAGTACTTC.